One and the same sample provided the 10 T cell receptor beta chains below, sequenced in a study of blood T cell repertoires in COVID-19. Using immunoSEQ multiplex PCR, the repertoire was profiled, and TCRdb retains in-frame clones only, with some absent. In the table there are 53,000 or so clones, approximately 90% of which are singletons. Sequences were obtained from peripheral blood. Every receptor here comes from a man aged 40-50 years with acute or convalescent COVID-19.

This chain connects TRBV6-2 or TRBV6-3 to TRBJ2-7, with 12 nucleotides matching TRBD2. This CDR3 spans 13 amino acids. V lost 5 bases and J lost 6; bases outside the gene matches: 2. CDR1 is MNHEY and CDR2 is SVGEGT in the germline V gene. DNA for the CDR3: TGTGCCAGCAGTCTAGCGGGAGGGCCCGAGCAGTACTTC. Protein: CASSLAGGPEQYF.

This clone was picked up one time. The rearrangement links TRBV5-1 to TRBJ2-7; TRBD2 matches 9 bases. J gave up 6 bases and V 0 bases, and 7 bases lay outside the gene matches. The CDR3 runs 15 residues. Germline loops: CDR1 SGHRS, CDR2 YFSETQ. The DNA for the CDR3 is TGCGCCAGCAGCTTGGGGGTAGCGGGAGATGCCGAGCAGTACTTC. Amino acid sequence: CASSLGVAGDAEQYF.

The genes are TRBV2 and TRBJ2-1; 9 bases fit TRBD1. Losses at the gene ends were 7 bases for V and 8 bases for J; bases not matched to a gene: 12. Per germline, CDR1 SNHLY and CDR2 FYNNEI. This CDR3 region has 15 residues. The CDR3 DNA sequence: TGTGCCAGCACCCCCGGGACAGGGCCACCCCATGAGCAGTTCTTC. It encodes CASTPGTGPPHEQFF. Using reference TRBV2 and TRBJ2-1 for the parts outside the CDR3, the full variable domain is EPEVTQTPSHQVTQMGQEVILRCVPISNHLYFYWYRQILGQKVEFLVSFYNNEISEKSEIFDDQFSVERPDGSNFTLKIRSTKLEDSAMYFCASTPGTGPPHEQFFGPGTRLTVL.

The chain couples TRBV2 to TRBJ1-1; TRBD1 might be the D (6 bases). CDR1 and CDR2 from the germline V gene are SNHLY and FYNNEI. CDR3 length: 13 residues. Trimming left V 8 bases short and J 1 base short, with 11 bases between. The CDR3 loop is CASDPGQNTEAFF. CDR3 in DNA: TGTGCCAGCGACCCGGGACAGAACACTGAAGCTTTCTTT.

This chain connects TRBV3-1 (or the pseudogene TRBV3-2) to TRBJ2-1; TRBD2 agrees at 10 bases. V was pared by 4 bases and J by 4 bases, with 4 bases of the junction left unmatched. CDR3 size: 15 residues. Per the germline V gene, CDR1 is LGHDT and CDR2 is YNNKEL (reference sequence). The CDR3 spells CASSPLAGVYNEQFF. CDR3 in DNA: TGTGCCAGCAGCCCCCTAGCGGGAGTTTACAATGAGCAGTTCTTC.

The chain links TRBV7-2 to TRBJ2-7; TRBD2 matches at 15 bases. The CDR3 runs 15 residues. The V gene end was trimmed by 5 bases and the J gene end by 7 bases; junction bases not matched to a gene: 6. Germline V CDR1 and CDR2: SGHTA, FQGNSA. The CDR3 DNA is TGTGCCAGCAGCCCGGGACTAGCGGGAGGAAGTGAGCAGTACTTC. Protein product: CASSPGLAGGSEQYF. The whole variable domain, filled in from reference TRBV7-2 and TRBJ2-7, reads GAGVSQSPSNKVTEKGKDVELRCDPISGHTALYWYRQSLGQGLEFLIYFQGNSAPDKSGLPSDRFSAERTGGSVSTLTIQRTQQEDSAVYLCASSPGLAGGSEQYFGPGTRLTVT.

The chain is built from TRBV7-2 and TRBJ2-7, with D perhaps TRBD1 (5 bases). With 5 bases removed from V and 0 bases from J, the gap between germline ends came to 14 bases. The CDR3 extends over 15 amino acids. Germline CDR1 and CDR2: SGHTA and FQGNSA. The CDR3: CASSKARGSSYEQYF. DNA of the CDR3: TGTGCCAGCAGCAAAGCAAGGGGATCCTCCTACGAGCAGTACTTC.

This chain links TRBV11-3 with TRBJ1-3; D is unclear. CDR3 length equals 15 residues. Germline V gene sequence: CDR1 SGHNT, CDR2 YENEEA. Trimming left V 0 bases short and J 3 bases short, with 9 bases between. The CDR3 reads CASSLDSGVGNTIYF. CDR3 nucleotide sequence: TGTGCCAGCAGCTTAGATTCGGGAGTTGGAAACACCATATATTTT.

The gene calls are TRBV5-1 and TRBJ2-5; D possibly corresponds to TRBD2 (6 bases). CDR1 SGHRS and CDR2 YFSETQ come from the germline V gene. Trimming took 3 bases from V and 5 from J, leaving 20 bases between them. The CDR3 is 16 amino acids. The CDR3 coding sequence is TGCGCCAGCAGCTGGGTACCGACGGGGGTCGGCGAGACCCAGTACTTC. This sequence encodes CASSWVPTGVGETQYF.

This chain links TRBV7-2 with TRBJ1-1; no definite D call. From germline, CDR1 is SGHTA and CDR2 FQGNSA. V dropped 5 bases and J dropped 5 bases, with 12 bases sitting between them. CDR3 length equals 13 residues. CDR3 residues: CASSPPAGTEAFF. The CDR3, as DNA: TGTGCCAGCAGCCCCCCTGCCGGGACTGAAGCTTTCTTT.